The rows below give T cell receptor beta chains drawn from one sample of a study of response to subunit inactivated influenza vaccine. Via MiXCR, TCRdb re-called the RT-PCR reads, giving one row per CDR3 protein. The profile covers fewer than 800,000 distinct CDR3 sequences, with approximately 14% appearing a single time and under 14% taken by the ten largest. The sample in question was PBMCs from blood, obtained roughly 13 days after vaccination. The receptors originated from a man aged 45-65 years who received an inactivated influenza vaccine. CDR3s include the opening cysteine and the closing phenylalanine or tryptophan. The order of the fields is D gene, clone size, J gene, V gene, CDR3 protein, CDR3 DNA. A D gene is named only where the DNA matches it firmly. Expanded clones are given a class, and other clones once, few, many or no size at all.

D gene: TRBD2; clone size: few; J gene: TRBJ2-1; V gene: TRBV11-1; CDR3 protein: CASSSSGEGRGEQFF; CDR3 DNA: TGTGCCAGCAGCAGTAGCGGGGAGGGTCGGGGTGAGCAGTTCTTC
D gene: .; clone size: .; J gene: TRBJ2-3; V gene: TRBV10-3; CDR3 protein: CAITALESDTQYF; CDR3 DNA: TGTGCCATCACCGCACTAGAGTCAGATACGCAGTATTTT
D gene: .; clone size: .; J gene: TRBJ1-5; V gene: TRBV15; CDR3 protein: CATSRDTALQQPQHF; CDR3 DNA: TGTGCCACCAGCAGAGATACAGCTCTCCAGCAGCCCCAGCATTTT
D gene: .; clone size: few; J gene: TRBJ1-6; V gene: TRBV27; CDR3 protein: CASSRWSTNSPLHF; CDR3 DNA: TGTGCCAGCAGCCGTTGGTCGACCAATTCACCCCTCCACTTT
D gene: .; clone size: .; J gene: TRBJ2-7; V gene: TRBV6-2/TRBV6-3; CDR3 protein: CASRPTSFYEQYF; CDR3 DNA: TGTGCCAGCAGACCCACTTCATTCTACGAGCAGTACTTC
D gene: .; clone size: .; J gene: TRBJ2-1; V gene: TRBV18; CDR3 protein: CASSPTGLGGDNEQFF; CDR3 DNA: TGTGCCAGCTCACCGACGGGACTGGGTGGGGACAATGAGCAGTTCTTC
D gene: .; clone size: .; J gene: TRBJ2-3; V gene: TRBV7-2; CDR3 protein: CASSLALLALRTDTQYF; CDR3 DNA: TGTGCCAGCAGCTTAGCTCTGTTGGCTCTCCGCACAGATACGCAGTATTTT
D gene: .; clone size: .; J gene: TRBJ1-6; V gene: TRBV12-3/TRBV12-4; CDR3 protein: CASSLGGTFTRTTLQNPLHF; CDR3 DNA: TGTGCCAGCAGTTTAGGGGGGACTTTCACTCGGACAACTCTCCAAAACCCCCTCCACTTT
D gene: TRBD1; clone size: few; J gene: TRBJ2-7; V gene: TRBV4-3; CDR3 protein: CASSTRQGDEQYF; CDR3 DNA: TGCGCCAGCAGCACCCGACAGGGCGACGAGCAGTACTTC
D gene: .; clone size: few; J gene: TRBJ2-2; V gene: TRBV27; CDR3 protein: CASSSPITNTGELFF; CDR3 DNA: TGTGCCAGCAGTTCCCCCATAACGAACACCGGGGAGCTGTTTTTT
D gene: .; clone size: few; J gene: TRBJ2-2; V gene: TRBV29-1; CDR3 protein: CSVVSGTENTGELFF; CDR3 DNA: TGCAGCGTTGTTTCGGGGACGGAGAACACCGGGGAGCTGTTTTTT
D gene: .; clone size: .; J gene: TRBJ1-1; V gene: TRBV30; CDR3 protein: CAWSVGGNINTEAFF; CDR3 DNA: TGTGCCTGGAGTGTAGGGGGGAATATTAACACTGAAGCTTTCTTT